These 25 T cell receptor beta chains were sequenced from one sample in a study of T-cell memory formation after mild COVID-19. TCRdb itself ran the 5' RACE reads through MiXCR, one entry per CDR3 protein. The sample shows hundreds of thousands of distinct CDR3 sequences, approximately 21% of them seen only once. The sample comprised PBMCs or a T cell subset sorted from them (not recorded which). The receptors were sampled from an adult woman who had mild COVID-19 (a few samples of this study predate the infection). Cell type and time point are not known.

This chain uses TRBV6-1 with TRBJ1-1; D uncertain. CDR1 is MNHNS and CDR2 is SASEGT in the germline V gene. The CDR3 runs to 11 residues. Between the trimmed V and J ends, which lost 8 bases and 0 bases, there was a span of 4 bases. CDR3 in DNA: TGTGCCAGCCTACTGAACACTGAAGCTTTCTTT. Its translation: CASLLNTEAFF.

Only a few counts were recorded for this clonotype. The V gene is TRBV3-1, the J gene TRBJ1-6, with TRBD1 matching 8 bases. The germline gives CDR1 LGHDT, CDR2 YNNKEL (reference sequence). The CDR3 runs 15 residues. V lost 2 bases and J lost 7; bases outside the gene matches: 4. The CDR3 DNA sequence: TGTGCCAGCAGCCAATCGACAGGGGCCAATTCACCCCTCCACTTT. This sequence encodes CASSQSTGANSPLHF.

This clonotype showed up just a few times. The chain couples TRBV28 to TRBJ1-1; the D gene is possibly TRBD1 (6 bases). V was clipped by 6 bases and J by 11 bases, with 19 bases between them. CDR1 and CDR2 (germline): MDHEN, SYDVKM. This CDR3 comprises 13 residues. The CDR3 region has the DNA TGTGCCAGCAGACTACAGGGCCATCTGGGGGCTTTCTTT. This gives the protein CASRLQGHLGAFF.

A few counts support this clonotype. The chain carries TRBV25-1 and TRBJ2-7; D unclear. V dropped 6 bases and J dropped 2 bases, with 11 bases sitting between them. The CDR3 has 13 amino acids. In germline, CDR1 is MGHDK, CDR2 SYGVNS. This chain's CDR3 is CASSLQSPYEQYF. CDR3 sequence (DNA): TGTGCCAGCAGCCTGCAGAGCCCCTACGAGCAGTACTTC.

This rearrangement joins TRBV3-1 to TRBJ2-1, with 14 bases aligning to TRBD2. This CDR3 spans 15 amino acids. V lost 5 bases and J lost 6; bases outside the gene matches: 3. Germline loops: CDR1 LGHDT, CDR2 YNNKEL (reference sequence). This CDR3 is CASSWGTSGSNEQFF. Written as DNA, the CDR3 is TGTGCCAGCAGCTGGGGGACTAGCGGGAGCAATGAGCAGTTCTTC.

The CDR3 loop is CSANAGTHEQFF. DNA of the CDR3: TGCAGTGCTAACGCAGGGACCCATGAGCAGTTCTTC. The chain recombines TRBV20-1 with TRBJ2-1, with D perhaps TRBD1 or TRBD2 (5 bases each). V was pared by 4 bases and J by 8 bases, with 12 bases between. This CDR3 comprises 12 residues. CDR1 is DFQATT and CDR2 is SNEGSKA in the germline V gene (reference sequence).

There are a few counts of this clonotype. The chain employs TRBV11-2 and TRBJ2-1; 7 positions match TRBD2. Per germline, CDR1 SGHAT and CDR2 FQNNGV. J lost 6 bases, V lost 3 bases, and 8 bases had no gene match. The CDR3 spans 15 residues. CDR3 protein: CASSFRTRGGNEQFF. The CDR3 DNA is TGTGCCAGCAGCTTCAGGACTAGGGGAGGCAATGAGCAGTTCTTC.

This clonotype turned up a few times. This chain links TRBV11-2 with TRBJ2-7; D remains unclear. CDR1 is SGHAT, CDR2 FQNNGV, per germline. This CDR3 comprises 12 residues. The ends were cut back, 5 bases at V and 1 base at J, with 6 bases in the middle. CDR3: CASSHLSYEQYF. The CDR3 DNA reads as TGTGCCAGCAGCCACCTATCCTACGAGCAGTACTTC.

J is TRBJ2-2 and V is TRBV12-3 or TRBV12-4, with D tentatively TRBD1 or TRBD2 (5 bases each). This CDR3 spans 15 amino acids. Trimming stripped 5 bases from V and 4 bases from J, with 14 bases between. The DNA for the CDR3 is TGTGCCAGCAGTCCGAGGGGAGCCGGCACCGGGGAGCTGTTTTTT. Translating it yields CASSPRGAGTGELFF.

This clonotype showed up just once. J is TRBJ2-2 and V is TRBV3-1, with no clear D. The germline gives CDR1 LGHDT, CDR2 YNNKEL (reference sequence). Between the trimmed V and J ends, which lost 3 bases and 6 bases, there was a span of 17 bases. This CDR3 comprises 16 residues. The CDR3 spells CASSHWNRALAGELFF. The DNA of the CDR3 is TGTGCCAGCAGCCACTGGAACCGGGCCCTAGCCGGGGAGCTGTTTTTT.

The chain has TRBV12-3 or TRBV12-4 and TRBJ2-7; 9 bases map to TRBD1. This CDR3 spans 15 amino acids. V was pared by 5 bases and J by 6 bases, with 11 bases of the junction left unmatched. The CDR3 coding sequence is TGTGCCAGCAGTCTTCCCCTGGACAGGGGTGGCGAGCAGTACTTC. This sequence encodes CASSLPLDRGGEQYF.

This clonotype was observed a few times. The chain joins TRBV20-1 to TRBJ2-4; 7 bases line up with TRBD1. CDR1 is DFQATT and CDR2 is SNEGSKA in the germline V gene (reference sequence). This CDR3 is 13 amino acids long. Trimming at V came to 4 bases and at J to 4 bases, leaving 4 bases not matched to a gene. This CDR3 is CSAKGATKNIQYF. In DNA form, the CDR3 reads TGCAGTGCTAAGGGGGCTACTAAAAACATTCAGTACTTC.

Written as DNA, the CDR3 is TGTGCCAGCAGTCCTCGACAGGGGTCGGGGGGCTACACCTTC. Its translation: CASSPRQGSGGYTF. This rearrangement joins TRBV12-3 or TRBV12-4 to TRBJ1-2; 8 bases line up with TRBD1. Trimming at V came to 5 bases and at J to 8 bases, leaving 10 bases not matched to a gene. This CDR3 is 14 amino acids long.

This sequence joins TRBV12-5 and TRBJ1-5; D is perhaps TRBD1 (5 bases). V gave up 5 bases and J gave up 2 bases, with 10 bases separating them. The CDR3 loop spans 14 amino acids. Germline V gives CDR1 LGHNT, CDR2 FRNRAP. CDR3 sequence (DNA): TGTGCTAGTGGTATAGACAGCGGCAATCAGCCCCAGCATTTT. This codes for CASGIDSGNQPQHF.

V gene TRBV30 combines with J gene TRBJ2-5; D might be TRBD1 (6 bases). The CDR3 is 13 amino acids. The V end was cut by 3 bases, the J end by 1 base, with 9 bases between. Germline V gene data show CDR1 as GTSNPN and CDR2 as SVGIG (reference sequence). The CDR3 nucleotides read TGTGCCTGGAGGGGGGCAGGCCAAGAGACCCAGTACTTC. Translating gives CAWRGAGQETQYF.

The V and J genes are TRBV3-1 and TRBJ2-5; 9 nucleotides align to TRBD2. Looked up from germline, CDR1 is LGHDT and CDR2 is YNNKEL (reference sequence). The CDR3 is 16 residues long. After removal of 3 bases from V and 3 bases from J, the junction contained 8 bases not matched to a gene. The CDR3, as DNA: TGTGCCAGCAGCCAGAAGCGGGGGGCGGGGAAAGAGACCCAGTACTTC. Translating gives CASSQKRGAGKETQYF.

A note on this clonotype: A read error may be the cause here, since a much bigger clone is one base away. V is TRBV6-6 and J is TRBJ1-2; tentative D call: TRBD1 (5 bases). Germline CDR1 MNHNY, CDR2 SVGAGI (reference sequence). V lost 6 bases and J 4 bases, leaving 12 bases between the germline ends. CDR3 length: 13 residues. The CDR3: CASRYRDGYGYTF. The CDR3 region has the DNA TGTGCCAGCAGGTACCGGGACGGCTATGGCTACACCTTC.

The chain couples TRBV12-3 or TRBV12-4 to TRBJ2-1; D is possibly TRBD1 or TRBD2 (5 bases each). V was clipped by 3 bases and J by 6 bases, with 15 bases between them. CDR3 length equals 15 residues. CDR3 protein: CASSFTGPLGNEQFF. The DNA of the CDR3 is TGTGCCAGCAGTTTCACGGGGCCGTTAGGCAATGAGCAGTTCTTC.

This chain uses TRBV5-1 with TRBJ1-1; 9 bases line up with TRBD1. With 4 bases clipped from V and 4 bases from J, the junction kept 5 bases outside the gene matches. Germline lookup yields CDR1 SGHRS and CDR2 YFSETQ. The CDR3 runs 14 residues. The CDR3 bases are TGCGCCAGCAGCGCCGGGACAGGGTCCACTGAAGCTTTCTTT. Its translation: CASSAGTGSTEAFF.

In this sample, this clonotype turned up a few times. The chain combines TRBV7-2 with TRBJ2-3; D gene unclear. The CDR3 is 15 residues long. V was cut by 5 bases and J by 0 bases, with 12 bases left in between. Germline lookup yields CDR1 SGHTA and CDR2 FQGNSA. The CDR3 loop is CASSLIRSSTDTQYF. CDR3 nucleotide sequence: TGTGCCAGCAGCCTCATACGGTCTAGCACAGATACGCAGTATTTT.

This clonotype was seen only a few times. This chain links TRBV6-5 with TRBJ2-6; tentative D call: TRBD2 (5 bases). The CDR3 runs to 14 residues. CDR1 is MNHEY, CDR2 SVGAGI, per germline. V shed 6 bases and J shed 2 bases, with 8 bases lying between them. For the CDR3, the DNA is TGTGCCAGCAGGGCCGGGACTGGGGCCAACGTCCTGACTTTC. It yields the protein CASRAGTGANVLTF.

This chain's CDR3 is CASILGTGSYEQYF. The DNA for the CDR3 is TGTGCCAGCATCCTGGGGACAGGCTCCTACGAGCAGTACTTC. V is TRBV7-2 and J is TRBJ2-7; 8 nucleotides match TRBD1. This CDR3 region has 14 residues. V shed 7 bases, J shed 0 bases, and the junction held 5 bases outside the gene matches. CDR1 SGHTA and CDR2 FQGNSA come from the germline V gene.

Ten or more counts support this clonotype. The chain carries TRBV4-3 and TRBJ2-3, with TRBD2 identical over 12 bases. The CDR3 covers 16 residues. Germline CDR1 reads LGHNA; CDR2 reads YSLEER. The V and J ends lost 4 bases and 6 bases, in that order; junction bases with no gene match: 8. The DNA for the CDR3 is TGCGCCAGCAGCCGGACCGGACTAGCGGGATTCGATACGCAGTATTTT. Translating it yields CASSRTGLAGFDTQYF.

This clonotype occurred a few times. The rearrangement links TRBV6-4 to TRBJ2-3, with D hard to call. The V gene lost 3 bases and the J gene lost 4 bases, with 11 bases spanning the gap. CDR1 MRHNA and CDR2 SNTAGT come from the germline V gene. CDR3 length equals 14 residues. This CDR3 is CASSENESPDTQYF. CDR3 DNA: TGTGCCAGCAGTGAGAACGAATCACCAGATACGCAGTATTTT.

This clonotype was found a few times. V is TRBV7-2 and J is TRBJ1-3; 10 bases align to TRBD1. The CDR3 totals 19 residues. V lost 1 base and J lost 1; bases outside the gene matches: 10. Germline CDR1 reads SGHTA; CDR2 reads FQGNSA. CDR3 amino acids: CASSLDSSTGGFSGNTIYF. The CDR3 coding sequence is TGTGCCAGCAGCTTAGATTCCTCGACAGGGGGCTTTTCTGGAAACACCATATATTTT.